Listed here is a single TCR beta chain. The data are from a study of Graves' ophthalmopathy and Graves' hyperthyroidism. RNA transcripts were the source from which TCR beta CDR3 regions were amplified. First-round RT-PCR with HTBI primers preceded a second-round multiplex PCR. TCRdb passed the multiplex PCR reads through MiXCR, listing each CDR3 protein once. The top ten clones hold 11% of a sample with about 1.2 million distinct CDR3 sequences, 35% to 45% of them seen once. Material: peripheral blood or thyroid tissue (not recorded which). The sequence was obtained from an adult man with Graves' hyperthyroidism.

The CDR3 DNA follows: TGTGCCAGCAGTCCAGGGGACGGCTATGGCTACACCTTC. Translating it yields CASSPGDGYGYTF. The rearrangement links TRBV7-9 to TRBJ1-2; weak D call: TRBD1 (6 bases). This CDR3 is 13 amino acids long. The V gene's germline CDR1 is SEHNR and CDR2 FQNEAQ (reference sequence). V was trimmed by 6 bases and J by 4 bases, leaving 12 bases between them.